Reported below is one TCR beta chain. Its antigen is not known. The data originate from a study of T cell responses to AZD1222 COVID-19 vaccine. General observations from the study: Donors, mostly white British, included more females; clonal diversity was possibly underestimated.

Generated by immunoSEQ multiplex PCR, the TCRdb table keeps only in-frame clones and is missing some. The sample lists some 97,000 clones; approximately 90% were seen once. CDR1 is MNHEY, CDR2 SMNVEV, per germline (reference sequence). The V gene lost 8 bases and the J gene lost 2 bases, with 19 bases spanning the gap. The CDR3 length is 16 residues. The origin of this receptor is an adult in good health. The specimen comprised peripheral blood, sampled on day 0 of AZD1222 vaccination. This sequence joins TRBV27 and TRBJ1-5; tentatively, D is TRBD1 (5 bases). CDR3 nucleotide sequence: TGTGCCAGCCCCCCCCATGGGGGTGGTGGCAATCAGCCCCAGCATTTT. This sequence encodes CASPPHGGGGNQPQHF.